This TCR beta chain was captured in a study of Ad26.COV2.S vaccination and SARS-CoV-2 variants. Study as a whole: This donor came from the COV1001 trial of Ad26.COV2.S.

The data were produced by immunoSEQ multiplex PCR, yet TCRdb's version contains in-frame clones alone and is incomplete. The sample consists of some 400,000 clones, around 89% of them appearing once. CDR1 is GTSNPN and CDR2 is SVGIG in the germline V gene (reference sequence). The CDR3 spans 13 residues. V was shortened by 5 bases and J by 4 bases, with 9 bases between the two germline ends. Stated treatment: roughly 20 received Ad26.COV2.S at low or high dose, single or two shots; 5 received placebo; per-sample allocation not given. Day 63 following the first vaccine or placebo injection was when the samples were taken.

This clonotype was sampled from a person aged 18-65 years who received the Ad26.COV2.S COVID-19 vaccine or a placebo. The rearrangement links TRBV30 to TRBJ2-6; no firm D call. This material consisted of peripheral blood, taken in a trial of Ad26.COV2.S vaccine versus placebo. In DNA form, the CDR3 reads TGTGCCTGGGAAGGGTTAGGGGCCAACGTCCTGACTTTC. This codes for CAWEGLGANVLTF.